Following are 20 T cell receptor beta chains from one sample sequenced in a study of shared clonotypes between healthy human individuals. Repertoires were generated with immunoSEQ multiplex PCR, while TCRdb's copy carries only in-frame clones and drops some. In the table there are over 300,000 clones, more than 75% of which are singletons. Sequences were obtained from memory CD8+ T cells sorted from blood. Sample subset: CD45RO+ cells pooled with CCR7-negative TemRA cells. These receptor sequences come from a man between 18 and 35 years old in good health.

This clone has only one observation. The V gene is TRBV7-8, the J gene TRBJ1-5, with 7 positions matching TRBD1. Germline CDR1 is SGHVS and CDR2 is FQNEAQ. The ends lost 0 bases at V and 6 bases at J; junction bases unmatched: 8. CDR3 length equals 16 residues. CDR3 in DNA: TGTGCCAGCAGCTTAGCGACACAGGGGACGCCTCAGCCCCAGCATTTT. This codes for CASSLATQGTPQPQHF. Full variable domain (remainder filled in from reference TRBV7-8 and TRBJ1-5): GAGVSQSPRYKVAKRGQDVALRCDPISGHVSLFWYQQALGQGPEFLTYFQNEAQLDKSGLPSDRFFAERPEGSVSTLKIQRTQQEDSAVYLCASSLATQGTPQPQHFGDGTRLSIL.

The CDR3 DNA sequence: TGTGCCAGCAGCTATAACAGGGGATACGAGCAGTACTTC. Protein product: CASSYNRGYEQYF. The V gene is TRBV5-4, the J gene TRBJ2-7, with 7 bases matching TRBD1. This CDR3 contains 13 residues. The V segment lost 3 bases and the J segment 4 bases; nucleotides outside the gene matches: 4. Looked up from germline, CDR1 is SGHNT and CDR2 is YYREEE (reference sequence).

This clone was picked up one time. The chain combines TRBV27 with TRBJ2-7, with no clear D. V lost 2 bases and J lost 0, with 8 bases in between. Germline V gene lookup returns CDR1 MNHEY and CDR2 SMNVEV (reference sequence). This CDR3 is built from 14 residues. The CDR3 DNA reads as TGTGCCAGCAGTTTAGGGGTTAGCTCCTACGAGCAGTACTTC. Translating it yields CASSLGVSSYEQYF.

The chain recombines TRBV7-9 with TRBJ2-7, with 13 bases identical to TRBD2. The germline CDR1 and CDR2 sequences are SEHNR and FQNEAQ (reference sequence). The CDR3 totals 17 residues. Trimming removed 4 bases from V and 3 bases from J; junction bases left unmatched: 9. CDR3 in DNA: TGTGCCAGCAGCTCCTCTGGACTAGCGGGGGACATCTACGAGCAGTACTTC. The encoded protein is CASSSSGLAGDIYEQYF.

A word on this clone: One base separates it from a far larger clone, so it is likely a read error. The chain joins TRBV10-2 to TRBJ2-7; D call uncertain. CDR1 and CDR2 (germline): WSHSY, SAAADI. The CDR3 length is 13 residues. V was trimmed by 3 bases and J by 2 bases, leaving 8 bases between them. In nucleotides, the CDR3 is TGCGCCAGCAGTGAAGGGCAGGCCTACGAGCAGTACTTC. This translates into CASSEGQAYEQYF.

The chain employs TRBV2 and TRBJ1-2, with TRBD1 as a possible D gene (5 bases). The CDR3 extends over 15 amino acids. The V gene lost 2 bases and the J gene lost 4 bases, with 14 bases spanning the gap. Germline loops: CDR1 SNHLY, CDR2 FYNNEI. This CDR3 reads CASSESQGPVYGYTF. DNA of the CDR3: TGTGCCAGCAGTGAATCCCAGGGCCCAGTCTATGGCTACACCTTC.

The genes are TRBV4-1 and TRBJ1-1; D is undetermined. Germline CDR1 MGHRA, CDR2 YSYEKL. CDR3 length: 14 residues. Trimming pared 5 bases from V and 6 bases from J, leaving 16 bases between. CDR3 sequence reads: CASSTVGMGAEAFF. The CDR3 coding sequence is TGCGCCAGCAGCACCGTGGGGATGGGCGCTGAAGCTTTCTTT.

This chain joins TRBV14 and TRBJ1-2, with unresolved D. Trimming removed 4 bases at V and 0 bases at J, with 15 bases between. The CDR3 consists of 16 residues. Germline V gene lookup returns CDR1 SGHDN and CDR2 FVKESK. Here the CDR3 DNA reads TGTGCCAGCAGCCGACGGGTTTCCTCGGCTAACTATGGCTACACCTTC. Its translation: CASSRRVSSANYGYTF.

The rearrangement uses TRBV27 and TRBJ2-3, with TRBD1 matching over 11 bases. Germline CDR1 is MNHEY and CDR2 is SMNVEV (reference sequence). Trimming at V came to 1 base and at J to 2 bases, leaving 5 bases not matched to a gene. The CDR3 loop spans 17 amino acids. For the CDR3, the DNA is TGTGCCAGCAGTTTATTAGGGACAGGGGGTCACACAGATACGCAGTATTTT. Protein product: CASSLLGTGGHTDTQYF.

This chain links TRBV9 with TRBJ1-5; TRBD1 aligns across 7 bases. The CDR3 loop spans 15 amino acids. From germline, CDR1 is SGDLS and CDR2 YYNGEE. V dropped 0 bases and J dropped 4; count of bases not matched to a gene: 4. CDR3 sequence reads: CASSVVGTVNQPQHF. The CDR3 DNA reads as TGTGCCAGCAGCGTAGTTGGGACAGTTAATCAGCCCCAGCATTTT.

CDR3 coding DNA: TGTGCCAGCAGTCTAGTGGTGGACACAGATACGCAGTATTTT. This encodes CASSLVVDTDTQYF. The rearrangement uses TRBV6-1 and TRBJ2-3; unclear D gene. Germline loops: CDR1 MNHNS, CDR2 SASEGT. The CDR3 spans 14 residues. With 5 bases removed from V and 2 bases from J, the gap between germline ends came to 11 bases.

This clone was counted a few times. The rearrangement joins TRBV14 to TRBJ1-1; D gene ambiguous. The CDR3 consists of 16 residues. V lost 0 bases and J lost 4, with 15 bases in between. Germline V CDR1 and CDR2: SGHDN, FVKESK. The CDR3 DNA follows: TGTGCCAGCAGCCAAGATCTATACACGTTTGGCACTGAAGCTTTCTTT. This translates into CASSQDLYTFGTEAFF.

The chain uses TRBV19 and TRBJ2-3, with 9 positions matching TRBD2. The CDR3 is 15 residues long. Losses at the gene ends were 1 base for V and 4 bases for J; bases not matched to a gene: 3. Germline V gene data show CDR1 as LNHDA and CDR2 as SQIVND (reference sequence). CDR3: CASSIALAGPDTQYF. CDR3 in DNA: TGTGCCAGTAGTATAGCGCTAGCGGGGCCAGATACGCAGTATTTT.

The genes are TRBV20-1 and TRBJ1-2; D not certain. Per germline, CDR1 DFQATT and CDR2 SNEGSKA (reference sequence). CDR3 length equals 10 residues. Trimming shortened V by 3 bases and J by 7 bases, and 6 bases separated the two germline ends. The CDR3 loop is CSAREVGYTF. The DNA of the CDR3 is TGCAGTGCTAGGGAGGTTGGCTACACCTTC.

This clone came up a few times. Additional DNA sequences in this sample encode the identical CDR3. The rearrangement joins TRBV27 to TRBJ2-7, with D possibly matching TRBD1 (6 bases). CDR1 is MNHEY, CDR2 SMNVEV, per germline (reference sequence). Trimming took 2 bases from V and 4 from J, leaving 6 bases between them. The CDR3 has 12 residues. CDR3: CASSLTGYEQYF. Here the CDR3 DNA reads TGTGCCAGCAGTTTAACAGGGTACGAGCAGTACTTC.

The genes are TRBV21-1 and TRBJ1-1. TRBV21-1 constitutes a pseudogene. The CDR3 runs 18 residues. CDR3 bases: TGTGCCAGCAGCAAACGGAGAAAGGGGAGGTCCTTGAACACTGAAGCTTTCTTT. Encoded protein: CASSKRRKGRSLNTEAFF.

This clone was seen at least ten times. The CDR3 nucleotides are TGTGCCAGTAGGGACGGAAATGAAAAACTGTTTTTT. It translates to CASRDGNEKLFF. The chain is built from TRBV19 and TRBJ1-4; D gene uncertain. Germline V gene sequence: CDR1 LNHDA, CDR2 SQIVND (reference sequence). The CDR3 totals 12 residues. The germline V and J ends were trimmed by 6 bases and 5 bases, with 7 bases remaining between them. The full variable domain, with the rest looked up from reference TRBV19 and TRBJ1-4, is DGGITQSPKYLFRKEGQNVTLSCEQNLNHDAMYWYRQDPGQGLRLIYYSQIVNDFQKGDIAEGYSVSREKKESFPLTVTSAQKNPTAFYLCASRDGNEKLFFGSGTQLSVL.

In this sample, this clone turned up a few times. This chain links TRBV28 with TRBJ1-6; 8 bases agree with TRBD1. This CDR3 contains 14 residues. Looked up from germline, CDR1 is MDHEN and CDR2 is SYDVKM. The ends lost 4 bases at V and 7 bases at J; junction bases unmatched: 3. The CDR3 is CASSSRQGNSPLHF. CDR3 in DNA: TGTGCCAGCAGTTCTCGACAGGGGAATTCACCCCTCCACTTT. The whole variable domain, filled in from reference TRBV28 and TRBJ1-6, reads DVKVTQSSRYLVKRTGEKVFLECVQDMDHENMFWYRQDPGLGLRLIYFSYDVKMKEKGDIPEGYSVSREKKERFSLILESASTNQTSMYLCASSSRQGNSPLHFGNGTRLTVT.

Only one count was recorded for this clone. The J gene is TRBJ2-3, the V gene TRBV4-1, with a weak D call TRBD2 (5 bases). CDR1 MGHRA and CDR2 YSYEKL come from the germline V gene. CDR3 length: 17 residues. V was pared by 1 base and J by 3 bases, with 17 bases between. The CDR3: CASSQASLGVVTDTQYF. CDR3 DNA: TGCGCCAGCAGCCAAGCTAGTCTGGGAGTCGTAACAGATACGCAGTATTTT.

The chain recombines TRBV5-8 with TRBJ2-1; D tentatively reads TRBD1 or TRBD2 (5 bases each). V was pared by 1 base and J by 7 bases, with 12 bases between. The CDR3 length is 14 residues. Per germline, CDR1 SGHTS and CDR2 YDEGEE. CDR3 residues: CASSLYVRGNEQFF. The CDR3, as DNA: TGTGCCAGCAGCTTGTACGTGAGGGGAAATGAGCAGTTCTTC. The complete variable domain, with remaining parts taken from reference TRBV5-8 and TRBJ2-1, reads EAGVTQSPTHLIKTRGQQATLRCSPISGHTSVYWYQQALGLGLQFLLWYDEGEERNRGNFPPRFSGRQFPNYSSELNVNALELEDSALYLCASSLYVRGNEQFFGPGTRLTVL.